The clone carrying this TCR beta chain turned up a few times. CDR1 is MGHRA, CDR2 YSYEKL, per germline. This CDR3 comprises 15 residues. Germline trimming cut 4 bases from V and 0 bases from J; bases unmatched to any gene: 3. This sample was taken from a study of cytomegalovirus exposure and HLA in healthy donors. 13 Jbeta primers and 60 Vbeta primers were used for the PCR. The protocol was immunoSEQ multiplex PCR, while the TCRdb copy is restricted to in-frame clones and leaves out a portion. The table has 150,000 to 200,000 clones, around 78% seen once. This sequence joins TRBV4-1 and TRBJ2-1; TRBD1 agrees at 7 bases. This clonotype was sampled from a man between 18 and 35 years old in good health and CMV-seronegative. Sequenced input: PBMCs. CDR3 coding DNA: TGCGCCAGCAGCCGCGCAGGGGGCTCCTACAATGAGCAGTTCTTC. Protein: CASSRAGGSYNEQFF.